The 8 T cell receptor beta chains below all came from one sample that was sequenced in a study of blood T cell repertoires in COVID-19. Here immunoSEQ multiplex PCR was the method, and the copy in TCRdb shows in-frame clones only, minus some. The sample holds about 300,000 clones, roughly 88% seen once. The sequenced sample consisted of peripheral blood. Every receptor here comes from a woman in her twenties or thirties with COVID-19, enrolled during active disease.

This chain connects TRBV6-1 to TRBJ1-2; 9 nucleotides match TRBD1. CDR3 size: 15 residues. Germline V lookup: CDR1 MNHNS, CDR2 SASEGT. V lost 3 bases to trimming and J lost 3 bases; unmatched junction nucleotides: 5. CDR3 sequence reads: CASSDTQGADYGYTF. The CDR3 region has the DNA TGTGCCAGCAGTGATACACAGGGGGCGGACTATGGCTACACCTTC.

This sequence joins TRBV2 and TRBJ1-2; D perhaps matches TRBD1 (5 bases). Trimming took 8 bases from V and 3 from J, leaving 10 bases between them. Germline V CDR1 and CDR2: SNHLY, FYNNEI. CDR3 length: 12 amino acids. The DNA of the CDR3 is TGTGCCAGCGACAGAGGAGACTATGGCTACACCTTC. It specifies CASDRGDYGYTF.

The chain links TRBV5-1 to TRBJ2-3, with 9 positions matching TRBD2. V lost 6 bases and J lost 2; bases outside the gene matches: 10. CDR3 size: 16 residues. The germline CDR1 and CDR2 sequences are SGHRS and YFSETQ. The CDR3: CASTPPAGGYTDTQYF. In DNA, the CDR3 is TGCGCCAGCACTCCCCCAGCGGGGGGATACACAGATACGCAGTATTTT.

The chain links TRBV28 to TRBJ1-4; 9 bases fit TRBD1. V shed 6 bases, J shed 3 bases, and the junction held 2 bases outside the gene matches. This CDR3 has 14 amino acids. Germline CDR1 reads MDHEN; CDR2 reads SYDVKM. The CDR3 sequence is CASRRTGANEKLFF. The CDR3, as DNA: TGTGCCAGCAGGAGGACAGGGGCTAATGAAAAACTGTTTTTT.

The J gene is TRBJ1-2, the V gene TRBV11-1, with TRBD1 matching 9 bases. From germline, CDR1 is SGHAT and CDR2 FQDESV (reference sequence). The CDR3 runs to 13 residues. Trimming removed 5 bases from V and 10 bases from J; junction bases left unmatched: 8. The CDR3 DNA reads as TGTGCCAGCAGCCGGGGACAGGGCGGATTCTACACCTTC. This encodes CASSRGQGGFYTF.

This chain joins TRBV30 and TRBJ1-5; D is possibly TRBD1 (5 bases). The CDR3 has 14 amino acids. The V and J ends lost 0 bases and 6 bases respectively, with 12 bases between them. Germline loops: CDR1 GTSNPN, CDR2 SVGIG (reference sequence). The CDR3: CAWSVNQGFQPQHF. CDR3 in DNA: TGTGCCTGGAGTGTAAACCAGGGTTTTCAGCCCCAGCATTTT.

The chain combines TRBV6-5 with TRBJ2-7; 8 bases map to TRBD1. Germline assignment: CDR1 MNHEY and CDR2 SVGAGI. This CDR3 has 14 residues. V dropped 3 bases and J dropped 6; count of bases not matched to a gene: 7. The DNA for the CDR3 is TGTGCCAGCAGTTATTCGTCCGACAGGGGCGAGCAGTACTTC. Protein product: CASSYSSDRGEQYF.

This clone was picked up a small number of times. The J gene is TRBJ2-1, the V gene TRBV5-1; D possibly corresponds to TRBD1 (6 bases). Trimming took 0 bases from V and 8 from J, leaving 12 bases between them. Germline V lookup: CDR1 SGHRS, CDR2 YFSETQ. The CDR3 covers 14 residues. CDR3 DNA: TGCGCCAGCAGCTTGGGACAGGTCTTCGATGAGCAGTTCTTC. It encodes CASSLGQVFDEQFF.